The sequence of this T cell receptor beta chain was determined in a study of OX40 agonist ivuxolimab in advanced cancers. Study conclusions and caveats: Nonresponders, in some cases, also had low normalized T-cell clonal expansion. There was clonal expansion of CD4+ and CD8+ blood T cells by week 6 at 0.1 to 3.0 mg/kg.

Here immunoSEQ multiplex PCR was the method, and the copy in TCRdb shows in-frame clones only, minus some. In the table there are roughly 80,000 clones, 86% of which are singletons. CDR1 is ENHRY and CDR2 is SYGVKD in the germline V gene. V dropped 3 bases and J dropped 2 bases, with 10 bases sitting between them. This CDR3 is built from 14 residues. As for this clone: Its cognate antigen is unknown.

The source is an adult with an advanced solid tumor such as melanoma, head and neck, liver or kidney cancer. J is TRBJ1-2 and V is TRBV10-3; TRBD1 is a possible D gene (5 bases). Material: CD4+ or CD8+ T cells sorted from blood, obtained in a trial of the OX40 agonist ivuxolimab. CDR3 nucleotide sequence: TGTGCCATCAGTGATAGGGACGCAAACTATGGCTACACCTTC. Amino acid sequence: CAISDRDANYGYTF.